This TCR beta chain was observed in a study of blood T cell repertoires in COVID-19. This CDR3 is built from 13 residues. After removal of 5 bases from V and 10 bases from J, the junction contained 7 bases not matched to a gene. In the source study's methods: The authors estimated nucleated cell counts from reference gene primer amplification. The assay was immunoSEQ multiplex PCR, and TCRdb's table has in-frame clones only and misses some. Clone size and V and J calls were adopted from that table, with D and trimming inferred from the DNA. This sample has about 280,000 clones, with 70% to 90% found just once.

The chain has TRBV12-3 or TRBV12-4 and TRBJ2-1; 8 bases line up with TRBD2. The clonotype was recovered from a woman aged 70-85 years with COVID-19, enrolled during active disease. What was sequenced was peripheral blood. The CDR3 DNA follows: TGTGCCAGCAGTCCGCCGGGGGGGCGGGAGCAGTTCTTC. Its translation: CASSPPGGREQFF.